This T cell receptor (beta chain) derives from a study of shared clonotypes between healthy human individuals. Overall study: Ranging from 18 to 49 in age, donors were two women and three men.

TCRdb's copy holds only in-frame clones and misses some; the assay was immunoSEQ multiplex PCR. The table records about 680,000 clones, 55% to 75% of them present only once. The CDR3 sequence is 15 residues long. Germline V gene data show CDR1 as KGHSH and CDR2 as LQKENI. V shed 6 bases, J shed 9 bases, and the junction held 7 bases outside the gene matches. Input material: memory CD4+ T cells sorted from blood. Subset meaning: CD45RA-negative fraction. The receptor was isolated from a woman in her twenties or thirties in good health. The J gene is TRBJ2-1, the V gene TRBV18, with TRBD2 matching over 14 bases. The CDR3 region is CASSRLAGGPGEQFF. The CDR3, as DNA: TGTGCCAGCTCGCGACTAGCGGGAGGGCCCGGTGAGCAGTTCTTC.